Given below is one T cell receptor beta chain in context. The ends lost 6 bases at V and 0 bases at J; junction bases unmatched: 5. Per germline, CDR1 SQVTM and CDR2 ANQGSEA. CDR3 length: 14 residues. This sample is drawn from a study of blood T cell repertoires in COVID-19. TCRdb's copy holds only in-frame clones and misses some; the assay was immunoSEQ multiplex PCR. Seen here are 40,000 or so clones, just over 85% observed once, and the top ten hold around 5.2%. The chain recombines TRBV29-1 with TRBJ2-1, with TRBD2 identical over 7 bases. The sample consisted of peripheral blood. The sequence was collected from a man aged 40-49 years with active COVID-19. The CDR3 spells CSVGLSSSYNEQFF. In DNA form, the CDR3 reads TGCAGCGTGGGACTATCGAGCTCCTACAATGAGCAGTTCTTC.